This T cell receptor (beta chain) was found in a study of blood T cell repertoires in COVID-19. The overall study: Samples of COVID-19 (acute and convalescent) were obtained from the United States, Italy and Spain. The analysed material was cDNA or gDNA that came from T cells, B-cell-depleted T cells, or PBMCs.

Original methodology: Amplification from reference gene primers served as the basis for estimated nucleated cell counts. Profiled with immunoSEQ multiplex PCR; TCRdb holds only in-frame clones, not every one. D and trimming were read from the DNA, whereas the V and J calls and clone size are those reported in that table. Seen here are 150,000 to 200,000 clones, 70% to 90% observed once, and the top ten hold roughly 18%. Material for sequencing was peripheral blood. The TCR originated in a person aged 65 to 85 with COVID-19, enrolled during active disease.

The CDR3, as DNA: TGTGCCTGGAGTCCGCCGGGACAGTCTCCTGAAGCTTTCTTT. Translation gives CAWSPPGQSPEAFF. This rearrangement joins TRBV30 to TRBJ1-1; TRBD1 agrees at 7 bases. This CDR3 is built from 14 residues. CDR1 GTSNPN and CDR2 SVGIG come from the germline V gene (reference sequence). J gave up 6 bases and V 2 bases, and 9 bases lay outside the gene matches.